This record covers a single T cell receptor (beta chain). There is no known antigen for this receptor. No per-base quality is available; no much larger clone lies one base away. The sample comes from a study of brain metastases from non-small cell lung cancer (dated by TCRdb to between 2018 and 2020). Regarding the study in general: In non-small-cell lung cancer patients, the researchers characterized the immune microenvironment of brain metastases and primary tumors that had been resected as matched pairs. The investigation overall reported the following: Compared with the matched primary tumors, roughly two thirds of brain metastases appeared to show expanded T-cell clones. Paired brain metastases and primary tumors largely shared TCR repertoires, although T-cell densities in the metastases were sparse. T-cell infiltration was lower in brain metastases than in primary tumors (P < 0.001).

The cohort was made up of almost 40 patients with surgically resected non-small-cell lung cancer, each of whom had both a primary tumor specimen and a brain metastasis specimen. Archival formalin-fixed, paraffin-embedded tissues were used as the tumor specimens. To prepare the library, the immunoSEQ multiplex PCR assay was applied. Sequencing of the T-cell receptor beta chain repertoire was carried out together with a 770-gene immune expression panel. The source is immuneACCESS, and TCRdb retained only in-frame sequences with V and J called. Part of the clones is not carried over; for the studies checked, unresolved V genes explain less than half of this, and the remainder is unexplained. The sample table contains about 1,800 clones; only one count was recorded for 88% of them. About 3% of the sample is taken by the ten largest. The germline V and J ends show losses of 4 bases and 0 bases respectively, and no gene match explains 3 bases of the junction. The germline V gene encodes CDR1 LGHNA and CDR2 YNFKEQ. From its cysteine to its phenylalanine, the CDR3 spans 15 amino acids. Only the CDR3 part of the read is kept: 45 bases, read in frame from the first base.

The sequenced material came from tissue from a brain metastasis. The intended sense of this specimen's cell subset or site label: resected brain metastasis paired with primary lung tumor. This clonotype originated in a donor older than 35 with non-small cell lung cancer. This receptor chain uses TRBV4-2 and TRBJ2-3; a stretch of 8 junction bases matches TRBD2. The CDR3 protein is CASSPTSVSTDTQYF. Read as DNA, the sequence is TGTGCCAGCAGCCCGACTAGCGTTAGCACAGATACGCAGTATTTT.